A selection of T cell receptor beta chains follows, all from one sample in a study of blood T cells in healthy people across ages. One entry per CDR3 protein results from TCRdb running MiXCR on the 5' RACE reads. The data hold 1.5 million to 2 million distinct CDR3 sequences, with roughly 27% observed a single time. Sequencing used blood. Receptors were obtained from a woman aged 30 to 39 in good health. The CDR3 runs from the conserved cysteine through the conserved F or W. A D gene is named only where the DNA matches it firmly. Not all rows give a size; the values are once, few, many and, for expanded clones, a class.

length,size,J,D,V,DNA,CDR3
15,-,TRBJ2-1,-,TRBV5-6,TGTGCCAGCAGCTCTGATCGGGGAATCTACAATGAGCTGTTCTTC,CASSSDRGIYNELFF
14,few,TRBJ2-3,-,TRBV2,TGTGCCAGCAGTGGGGCCGTGAGCACAGATACGCAGTATTTT,CASSGAVSTDTQYF
16,-,TRBJ2-1,-,TRBV7-8,TGTGCCAGCAGCTTAGGAGGAGCGGCGAGTGACAATGAGCAGTTCTTC,CASSLGGAASDNEQFF
12,few,TRBJ2-7,-,TRBV29-1,TGCAGCGTCCAAGGGGACCGCTACGAGCAGTACTTC,CSVQGDRYEQYF
17,-,TRBJ2-3,-,TRBV4-3,TGCGCCAGCAGCCAAGATAGGATGGGGGTCGGCACAGATACGCAGTATTTT,CASSQDRMGVGTDTQYF
12,-,TRBJ1-1,TRBD1,TRBV20-1,TGCAGGGCCGAACACAGGGGCAGAGGCGCTTTCTTT,CRAEHRGRGAFF
12,-,TRBJ1-5,-,TRBV28,TGTGCCAGCAGTTCGGTGTTCTTCCCCCAGCATTTT,CASSSVFFPQHF
16,many,TRBJ2-7,TRBD2,TRBV20-1,TGCAGTGCTAGCCTTTTAAGAGGTAGCGGGAACTACGAGCAGTACTTC,CSASLLRGSGNYEQYF
14,many,TRBJ1-6,TRBD1,TRBV7-9,TGTGCCAGCAGACCCGGGACAGGGAATTCACCCCTCCACTTT,CASRPGTGNSPLHF
16,-,TRBJ1-2,-,TRBV19,TGTGCCAGTGTCCCCCAACTCGGACAGTTAACCTATGGCTACACCTTC,CASVPQLGQLTYGYTF
16,-,TRBJ1-3,-,TRBV7-9,TGTGCCAGCAGCTTAGCAGCTGCAGCCTTTGGAAACACCATATATTTT,CASSLAAAAFGNTIYF
13,-,TRBJ1-3,-,TRBV24-1,TGTGCCACGGCCACTTCGGCGGCGGACACCATATATTTT,CATATSAADTIYF
15,few,TRBJ1-1,-,TRBV20-1,TGCAGTGCTAGAGGGGTGAAGGGGGTGAACACTGAAGCTTTCTTT,CSARGVKGVNTEAFF
15,-,TRBJ2-1,-,TRBV5-5,TGTGCCAGCAGCGACAAGAGGACATTATACAATGAGCAGTTCTTC,CASSDKRTLYNEQFF
16,few,TRBJ1-5,-,TRBV2,TGTGCCAGCAGTGGAGCGGGGAGGGGCCAGAATCAGCCCCAGCATTTT,CASSGAGRGQNQPQHF
17,many,TRBJ2-1,TRBD1,TRBV5-1,TGCGCCAGCAGCTTCCGAACGGGACAGCGATCCTACAATGAGCAGTTCTTC,CASSFRTGQRSYNEQFF
14,-,TRBJ2-1,TRBD2,TRBV29-1,TGCAGCGTTGCTTTCGCGGGGGGCGGCAATGAGCAGTTCTTC,CSVAFAGGGNEQFF
14,-,TRBJ2-1,-,TRBV29-1,TGCAGCGTTGAAGTTCGGAGCTCCTACAATGAGCAGTTCTTC,CSVEVRSSYNEQFF
14,many,TRBJ2-4,-,TRBV5-1,TGCGCCAGCAGCTTGGGCGACTTAAAAAACATTCAGTACTTC,CASSLGDLKNIQYF
15,-,TRBJ2-3,TRBD2,TRBV4-3,TGCGCCAGCAGCCAAGATGCTAGCGGGATAAATACGCAGTATTTT,CASSQDASGINTQYF
14,-,TRBJ1-1,-,TRBV6-5,TGTGCCAGCAGGTCAGGGTTATTGTATGGTGAAGCTTTCTTT,CASRSGLLYGEAFF
13,-,TRBJ1-2,-,TRBV19,TGTGCCAGTAGTATAGTCGACAGCTATGGCTACACCTTC,CASSIVDSYGYTF
15,-,TRBJ2-1,-,TRBV7-2,TGTGCCAGTAGCTTATCTGCCGGCGCTAGCAATGAGCAGTTCTTC,CASSLSAGASNEQFF
14,many,TRBJ2-1,TRBD2,TRBV20-1,TGCAGTGCCGGGGGGACTAGCGGGGTTGATGAGCAGTTCTTC,CSAGGTSGVDEQFF
14,few,TRBJ2-1,-,TRBV10-3,TGTGCCATCAGAAGGACAGCGACCTACAATGAGCAGTTCTTC,CAIRRTATYNEQFF
13,-,TRBJ2-3,-,TRBV12-3/TRBV12-4,TGTGCCAGCGGCTTAACGCAATCAGATGCGCAGTATTTT,CASGLTQSDAQYF
14,-,TRBJ2-1,-,TRBV6-1,TGTGCCAGCAGTGAAAACTCCCCCTACAATGAGCAGTTCTTC,CASSENSPYNEQFF
16,-,TRBJ2-2,TRBD1,TRBV5-1,TGCGCCAGCAGCCGCGGGACAGGGCGAGGGACCGGGGAGCTGTTTTTT,CASSRGTGRGTGELFF
13,-,TRBJ2-7,TRBD1,TRBV5-1,TGCGCCAGCAGCCCGGGACAGGATGGCGAGCAGTACTTC,CASSPGQDGEQYF
14,few,TRBJ2-7,TRBD2,TRBV2,TGTGCCAGCATTCTACTAGCGGGGGATTACGAGCAGTACTTC,CASILLAGDYEQYF
11,once,TRBJ2-1,-,TRBV6-1,TGTGCCACCACTACGGGCAGTGAGCAGTTCTTC,CATTTGSEQFF
14,once,TRBJ2-7,TRBD1,TRBV19,TGTGCCAGTAGTATCTGGACAGGGAACGACGAGCAGTACTTC,CASSIWTGNDEQYF
11,many,TRBJ2-5,-,TRBV6-5,TGTGCCAGCAGCCGAGGGGGGACCCAGTACTTC,CASSRGGTQYF
12,-,TRBJ1-2,-,TRBV4-3,TGCGCCAGCAGCCAGGGTCGACTTGGCTACACCTTC,CASSQGRLGYTF
15,few,TRBJ1-3,-,TRBV4-2,TGTGCCAGCAGCCAACCCGGAGTCGGAGGAAACACCATATATTTT,CASSQPGVGGNTIYF
16,many,TRBJ2-7,TRBD2,TRBV4-1,TGCGCCAGCAGCCAAGAATGGTCCGCGGGAGCGTCCGAGCAGTACTTC,CASSQEWSAGASEQYF
11,-,TRBJ2-7,-,TRBV12-3/TRBV12-4,TGTGCCAGCGGACCTACCTACGAGCAGTACTTC,CASGPTYEQYF
17,once,TRBJ2-3,-,TRBV12-3/TRBV12-4,TGTGCCAGCAGTTTTGCGTCAGGCCAGGTCAGCACAGATACGCAATATTTT,CASSFASGQVSTDTQYF
16,many,TRBJ2-1,-,TRBV18,TGTGCCAGCTCAACGGCCTGGGGTGCGGAAAGCAATGAGCAGTTCTTC,CASSTAWGAESNEQFF
15,many,TRBJ2-5,-,TRBV7-2,TGTGCCAGCAGCTTAGAGTCAGGTTGGGGGGAGACCCAGTACTTC,CASSLESGWGETQYF
15,few,TRBJ1-2,-,TRBV7-9,TGTGCCAGCAGCCCCTTAAGCCGGACTAACTATGGCTACACCTTC,CASSPLSRTNYGYTF
13,-,TRBJ2-7,-,TRBV9,TGTGCCAGCAGCGTAGGCGAGCGCTACGAGCAGTACTTC,CASSVGERYEQYF
17,-,TRBJ2-3,TRBD1,TRBV27,TGTGCCAGCAGTTTCCACCGGGACAGGGGGCGCGAAGATACGCAGTATTTT,CASSFHRDRGREDTQYF
13,few,TRBJ1-6,-,TRBV6-5,TGTGCCAGCAGCCCAGGGGCCGAATCACCCCTCCACTTT,CASSPGAESPLHF
14,few,TRBJ2-7,TRBD1,TRBV5-1,TGCGCCAGCAGCTCCGGGACAGGGGGATGGGAGCAGTACTTC,CASSSGTGGWEQYF
14,-,TRBJ2-7,-,TRBV7-9,TGTGCCAGCAGCGTAGGTGGACAGAAGGGCGAGCAGTACTTC,CASSVGGQKGEQYF